Listed here are 20 T cell receptor beta chains from one sample, sequenced in a study of identical twins. TCRdb called the 5' RACE reads again in MiXCR, with one record for every CDR3 protein. This table has 1.5 million to 2 million distinct CDR3 sequences, roughly 35% appearing once. Sequenced input: cord blood. The receptors here all came from a newborn girl in good health.

The chain is built from TRBV2 and TRBJ1-2, with D possibly TRBD1 on 5 matching bases. Germline CDR1 reads SNHLY; CDR2 reads FYNNEI. The V end lost 5 bases, the J end lost 8 bases, and 15 bases lay between the germline ends. The CDR3 runs to 13 residues. CDR3 amino acids: CASSSRVLLGYTF. In DNA, the CDR3 is TGTGCCAGCAGTAGCAGGGTCCTCTTGGGCTACACCTTC.

The chain couples TRBV12-3 or TRBV12-4 to TRBJ1-2, with 9 bases fitting TRBD1. V was clipped by 6 bases and J by 2 bases; unmatched bases: 13. The CDR3 totals 17 residues. The DNA of the CDR3 is TGTGCCAGCAGCCCCGCGGCCACAGGGGGCCGCAACTATGGCTACACCTTC. As protein: CASSPAATGGRNYGYTF.

This chain links TRBV20-1 with TRBJ2-3; TRBD2 agrees at 14 bases. In germline, CDR1 is DFQATT, CDR2 SNEGSKA (reference sequence). The CDR3 totals 16 residues. The CDR3 region is CRKGLAGEGYTDTQYF. The CDR3 DNA is TGCAGGAAGGGACTAGCGGGAGAAGGATACACAGATACGCAGTATTTT.

The chain is built from TRBV7-2 and TRBJ2-2; possible D gene TRBD1, 5 bases. CDR1 and CDR2 (germline): SGHTA, FQGNSA. The V end was cut by 6 bases, the J end by 4 bases, with 18 bases between. This CDR3 has 16 residues. Here the CDR3 reads CASSLKGVGFTGELFF. The CDR3 DNA follows: TGTGCCAGCAGTTTAAAAGGGGTTGGGTTCACCGGGGAGCTGTTTTTT.

This chain connects TRBV4-2 to TRBJ1-4, with 9 nucleotides matching TRBD1. The CDR3 spans 16 residues. Per germline, CDR1 LGHNA and CDR2 YNFKEQ. The V gene end was trimmed by 3 bases and the J gene end by 4 bases; junction bases not matched to a gene: 6. CDR3 sequence: CASSQGQGPLNEKLFF. In DNA form, the CDR3 reads TGTGCCAGCAGCCAGGGACAGGGCCCCCTTAATGAAAAACTGTTTTTT.

A few counts support this clonotype. V gene TRBV15 combines with J gene TRBJ2-3; tentative D call: TRBD2 (6 bases). Germline CDR1 LNHNV, CDR2 YYDKDF (reference sequence). V was trimmed by 4 bases and J by 5 bases, leaving 13 bases between them. CDR3 length: 14 residues. As DNA, the CDR3 is TGTGCCACCAGCACTGGAGGGGAACTAGATACGCAGTATTTT. It encodes CATSTGGELDTQYF.

A few counts support this clonotype. V is TRBV4-2 and J is TRBJ1-1, with D possibly TRBD1 on 5 matching bases. Trimming cost V 0 bases and J 4 bases, with 15 bases left between them. The CDR3 contains 16 residues. CDR1 is LGHNA, CDR2 YNFKEQ, per germline. The CDR3 region is CASSQEPTAPGTEAFF. The CDR3 DNA follows: TGTGCCAGCAGCCAAGAGCCGACAGCCCCAGGCACTGAAGCTTTCTTT.

The CDR3, as DNA: TGTGCCGGCTCTCCCCTTCCGGGGGATTACAATGAGCAGTTCTTC. Residues: CAGSPLPGDYNEQFF. The chain employs TRBV25-1 and TRBJ2-1; a weak D match, TRBD2 (6 bases). The germline V gene has CDR1 MGHDK and CDR2 SYGVNS. Trimming pared 11 bases from V and 4 bases from J, leaving 21 bases between. The CDR3 consists of 15 residues.

The chain couples TRBV7-2 to TRBJ1-4; 7 positions match TRBD1. This CDR3 region has 15 residues. Germline V gene lookup returns CDR1 SGHTA and CDR2 FQGNSA. V shed 2 bases and J 8 bases; nucleotides not matched to a gene: 8. CDR3 coding DNA: TGTGCCAGCAGCTTAACCCCGACAGGGAGGGAAAAACTGTTTTTT. Its translation is CASSLTPTGREKLFF.

The V and J genes are TRBV5-1 and TRBJ1-4; D is unresolved. This CDR3 has 15 amino acids. Trimming cost V 4 bases and J 3 bases, with 13 bases left between them. Germline values: CDR1 SGHRS, CDR2 YFSETQ. For the CDR3, the DNA is TGCGCCAGCAGCCCGAGGACCGCCGCTAATGAAAAACTGTTTTTT. As protein: CASSPRTAANEKLFF.

This clonotype turned up a few times. V usage is TRBV5-1 and J usage is TRBJ2-1; D remains ambiguous. There are 15 residues in the CDR3. The germline gives CDR1 SGHRS, CDR2 YFSETQ. Trimming took 4 bases from V and 5 from J, leaving 16 bases between them. The CDR3 here is CASSTSLVLDNEQFF. The CDR3 DNA follows: TGCGCCAGCAGCACCTCCTTGGTTTTGGACAATGAGCAGTTCTTC.

This clonotype occurred a few times. V and J are TRBV5-1 and TRBJ2-5, with unresolved D. The germline CDR1 and CDR2 sequences are SGHRS and YFSETQ. This CDR3 is built from 14 residues. The V end lost 7 bases, the J end lost 3 bases, and 16 bases lay between the germline ends. The CDR3 sequence: CASGVDRAEETQYF. The CDR3 DNA follows: TGCGCCAGCGGTGTGGATAGGGCAGAAGAGACCCAGTACTTC.

The genes are TRBV28 and TRBJ2-4; no clear D gene. V shed 7 bases and J shed 0 bases, with 13 bases lying between them. The CDR3 loop spans 15 amino acids. Germline V gives CDR1 MDHEN, CDR2 SYDVKM. The CDR3 is CASTRQSLAKNIQYF. CDR3 sequence (DNA): TGTGCCAGCACCCGACAATCACTAGCCAAAAACATTCAGTACTTC.

J is TRBJ2-1 and V is TRBV2, with TRBD2 matching over 14 bases. Germline values: CDR1 SNHLY, CDR2 FYNNEI. The trim removed 6 bases at V and 9 bases at J, leaving 7 bases unmatched. CDR3 size: 15 residues. In nucleotides, the CDR3 is TGTGCCAGCAGCAGGACTAGCGGGGGGAAGGGTGAGCAGTTCTTC. Translated, it gives CASSRTSGGKGEQFF.

J is TRBJ2-5 and V is TRBV6-5; the match to TRBD2 covers 9 bases. V shed 6 bases and J 0 bases; nucleotides not matched to a gene: 8. The CDR3 length is 16 residues. Germline V gene sequence: CDR1 MNHEY, CDR2 SVGAGI. The CDR3 DNA is TGTGCCAGCAGACGAGGACTAGCGCTAAACCAAGAGACCCAGTACTTC. Protein sequence: CASRRGLALNQETQYF.

This clonotype was seen more than once but under ten times. The chain couples TRBV28 to TRBJ2-6; a weak D match, TRBD1 (6 bases). CDR3 length: 17 residues. The ends were cut back, 4 bases at V and 0 bases at J, with 13 bases in the middle. Germline CDR1 MDHEN, CDR2 SYDVKM. This chain's CDR3 is CASSWPSGVSGANVLTF. The CDR3 bases are TGTGCCAGCAGTTGGCCCTCAGGGGTCTCTGGGGCCAACGTCCTGACTTTC.

This clonotype was seen more than once but under ten times. The gene calls are TRBV11-2 and TRBJ1-2, with a tentative D call TRBD1 (6 bases). V was clipped by 0 bases and J by 8 bases, with 13 bases between them. This CDR3 is built from 14 residues. CDR1 is SGHAT and CDR2 is FQNNGV in the germline V gene. CDR3 DNA: TGTGCCAGCAGCTTAGATCCCCGGGGGCAAGGCTACACCTTC. It codes for CASSLDPRGQGYTF.

This clonotype was counted between two and nine times. The J gene is TRBJ1-1, the V gene TRBV20-1; D gene unclear. This CDR3 is 13 amino acids long. Trimming stripped 5 bases from V and 0 bases from J, with 10 bases between. CDR1 and CDR2 from the germline V gene are DFQATT and SNEGSKA (reference sequence). In DNA form, the CDR3 reads TGCAGTGCTCGGGAAACCCTGAACACTGAAGCTTTCTTT. This sequence encodes CSARETLNTEAFF.

The chain uses TRBV7-2 and TRBJ1-6; possible D gene TRBD1, 6 bases. Trimming removed 5 bases at V and 0 bases at J, with 20 bases between. The CDR3 consists of 19 residues. Germline CDR1 and CDR2: SGHTA and FQGNSA. The chain's CDR3 is CASSLLPGHASSYNSPLHF. The CDR3 nucleotides read TGTGCCAGCAGCCTTCTTCCGGGACACGCCAGCTCCTATAATTCACCCCTCCACTTT.

This clonotype was observed a few times. This rearrangement joins TRBV20-1 to TRBJ2-5; TRBD1 matches 8 bases. The J call is doubtful: the DNA matches TRBJ2-7 better. The CDR3 extends over 14 amino acids. Germline V gene lookup returns CDR1 DFQATT and CDR2 SNEGSKA (reference sequence). The chain's CDR3 is CSALRRGQVYEQYF. The CDR3 nucleotides read TGCAGTGCGCTTCGCCGGGGACAGGTCTACGAGCAGTACTTC.